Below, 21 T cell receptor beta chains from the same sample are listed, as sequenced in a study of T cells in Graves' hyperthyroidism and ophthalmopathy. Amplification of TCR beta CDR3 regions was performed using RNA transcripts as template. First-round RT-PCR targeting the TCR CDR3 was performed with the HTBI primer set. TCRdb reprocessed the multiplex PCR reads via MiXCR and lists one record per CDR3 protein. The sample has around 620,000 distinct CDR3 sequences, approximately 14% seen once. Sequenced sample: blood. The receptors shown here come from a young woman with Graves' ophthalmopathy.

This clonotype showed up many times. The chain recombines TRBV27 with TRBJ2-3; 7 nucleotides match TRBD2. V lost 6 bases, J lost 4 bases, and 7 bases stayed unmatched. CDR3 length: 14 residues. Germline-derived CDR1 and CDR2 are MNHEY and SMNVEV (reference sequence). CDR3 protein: CASSFGTIADTQYF. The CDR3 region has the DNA TGTGCCAGCAGCTTTGGGACTATCGCAGATACGCAGTATTTT.

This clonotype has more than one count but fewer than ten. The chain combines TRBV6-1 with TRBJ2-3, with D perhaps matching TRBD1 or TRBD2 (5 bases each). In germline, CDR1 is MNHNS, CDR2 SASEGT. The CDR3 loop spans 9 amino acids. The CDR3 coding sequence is TGTGTCGAGGGGCTCTTTAAGTATTTT. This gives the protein CVEGLFKYF.

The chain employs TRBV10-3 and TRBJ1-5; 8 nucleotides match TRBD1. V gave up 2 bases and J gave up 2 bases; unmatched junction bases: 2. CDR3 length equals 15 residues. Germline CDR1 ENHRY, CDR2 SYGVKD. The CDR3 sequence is CAISEGQGGNQPQHF. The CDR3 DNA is TGTGCCATCAGTGAGGGACAGGGTGGCAATCAGCCCCAGCATTTT.

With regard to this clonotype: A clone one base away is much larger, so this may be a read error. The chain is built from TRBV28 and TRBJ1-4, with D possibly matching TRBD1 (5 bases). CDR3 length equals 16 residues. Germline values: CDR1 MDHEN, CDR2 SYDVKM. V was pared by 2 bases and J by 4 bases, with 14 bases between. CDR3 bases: TGTGCCAGCAGTTTACACATGGGGCCTAGTAATGAAAAACTGTTTTTT. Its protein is CASSLHMGPSNEKLFF. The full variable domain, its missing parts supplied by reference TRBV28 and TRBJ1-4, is DVKVTQSSRYLVKRTGEKVFLECVQDMDHENMFWYRQDPGLGLRLIYFSYDVKMKEKGDIPEGYSVSREKKERFSLILESASTNQTSMYLCASSLHMGPSNEKLFFGSGTQLSVL.

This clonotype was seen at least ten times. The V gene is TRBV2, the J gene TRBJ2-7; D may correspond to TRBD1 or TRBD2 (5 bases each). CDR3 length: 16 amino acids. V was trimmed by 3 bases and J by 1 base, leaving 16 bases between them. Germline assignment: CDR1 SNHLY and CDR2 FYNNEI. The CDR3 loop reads CASSEEDITISYEQYF. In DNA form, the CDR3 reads TGTGCCAGCAGTGAGGAGGACATTACGATATCCTACGAGCAGTACTTC.

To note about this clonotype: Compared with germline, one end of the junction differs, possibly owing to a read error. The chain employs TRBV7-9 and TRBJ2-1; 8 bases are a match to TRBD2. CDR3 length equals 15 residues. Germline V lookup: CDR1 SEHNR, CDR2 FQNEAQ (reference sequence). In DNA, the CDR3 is TGTGCCAGCAGCCTCAGCGGGAGATCATACAATGAGCAGCTCTTC. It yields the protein CASSLSGRSYNEQLF.

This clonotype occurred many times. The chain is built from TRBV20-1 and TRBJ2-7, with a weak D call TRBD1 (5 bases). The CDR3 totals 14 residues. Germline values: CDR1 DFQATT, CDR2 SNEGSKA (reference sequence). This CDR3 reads CSGALDRGVGEQYF. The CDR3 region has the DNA TGCAGCGGTGCCCTCGACAGAGGCGTCGGCGAGCAGTACTTC.

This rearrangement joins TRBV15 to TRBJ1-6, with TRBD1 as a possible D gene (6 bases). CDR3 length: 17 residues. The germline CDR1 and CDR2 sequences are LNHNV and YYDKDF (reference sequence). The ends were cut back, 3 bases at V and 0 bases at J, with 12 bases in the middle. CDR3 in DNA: TGTGCCACCAGCAGTACCCAGGGGATCTCCTATAATTCACCCCTCCACTTT. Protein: CATSSTQGISYNSPLHF.

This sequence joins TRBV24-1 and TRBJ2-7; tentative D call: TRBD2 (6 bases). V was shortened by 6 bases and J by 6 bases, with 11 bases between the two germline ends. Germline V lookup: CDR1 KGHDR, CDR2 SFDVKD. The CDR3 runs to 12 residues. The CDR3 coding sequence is TGTGCCACCAGTTCGGGACTCAGCGAGCAGTACTTC. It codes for CATSSGLSEQYF.

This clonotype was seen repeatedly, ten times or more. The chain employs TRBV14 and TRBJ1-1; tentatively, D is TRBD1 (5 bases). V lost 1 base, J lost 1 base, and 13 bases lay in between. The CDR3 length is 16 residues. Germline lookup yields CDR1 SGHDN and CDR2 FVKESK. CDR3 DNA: TGTGCCAGCAGCCAAGGCGGGGGTGGTGAGAACACTGAAGCTTTCTTT. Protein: CASSQGGGGENTEAFF.

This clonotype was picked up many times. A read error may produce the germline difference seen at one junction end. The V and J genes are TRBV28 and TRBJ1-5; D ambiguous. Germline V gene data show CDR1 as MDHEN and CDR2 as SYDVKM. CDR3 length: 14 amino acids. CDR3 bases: TGTGCCAGCAGTCCACTCCCCGCGATTCAGTCCCAGCATTTT. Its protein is CASSPLPAIQSQHF.

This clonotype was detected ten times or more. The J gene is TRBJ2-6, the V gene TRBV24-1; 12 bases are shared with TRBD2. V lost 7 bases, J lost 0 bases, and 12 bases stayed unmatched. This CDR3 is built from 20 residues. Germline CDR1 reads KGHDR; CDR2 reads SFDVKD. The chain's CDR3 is CATSSLTGTSGSSGANVLTF. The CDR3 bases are TGTGCCACCAGCTCACTGACGGGGACTAGCGGGTCCTCTGGGGCCAACGTCCTGACTTTC.

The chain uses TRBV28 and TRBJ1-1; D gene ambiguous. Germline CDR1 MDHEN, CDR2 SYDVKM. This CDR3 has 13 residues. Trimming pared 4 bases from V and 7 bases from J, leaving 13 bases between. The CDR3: CASSSPGRVEAFF. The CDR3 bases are TGTGCCAGCAGTTCCCCCGGGCGGGTTGAAGCTTTCTTT.

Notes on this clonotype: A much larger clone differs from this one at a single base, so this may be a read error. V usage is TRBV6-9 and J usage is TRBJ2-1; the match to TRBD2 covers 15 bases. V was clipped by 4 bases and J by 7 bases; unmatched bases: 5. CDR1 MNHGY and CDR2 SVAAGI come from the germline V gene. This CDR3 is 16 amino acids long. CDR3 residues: CASSSIGLAGGNEQFF. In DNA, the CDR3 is TGTGCCAGCAGTTCCATCGGACTAGCGGGGGGGAATGAGCAGTTCTTC.

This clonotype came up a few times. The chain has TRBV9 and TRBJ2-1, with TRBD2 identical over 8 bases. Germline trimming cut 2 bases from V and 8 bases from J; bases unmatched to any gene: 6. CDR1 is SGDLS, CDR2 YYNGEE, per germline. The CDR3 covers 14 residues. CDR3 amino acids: CASSVLTGGDEQFF. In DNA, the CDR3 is TGTGCCAGCAGCGTGCTGACGGGGGGGGATGAGCAGTTCTTC.

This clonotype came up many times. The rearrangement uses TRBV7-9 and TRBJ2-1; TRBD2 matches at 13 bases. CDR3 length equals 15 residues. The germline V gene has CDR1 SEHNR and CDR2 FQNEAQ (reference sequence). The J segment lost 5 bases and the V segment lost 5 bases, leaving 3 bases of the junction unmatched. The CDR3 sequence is CASSRTSGSNNEQFF. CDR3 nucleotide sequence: TGTGCCAGCAGCCGGACTAGCGGGAGCAACAATGAGCAGTTCTTC.

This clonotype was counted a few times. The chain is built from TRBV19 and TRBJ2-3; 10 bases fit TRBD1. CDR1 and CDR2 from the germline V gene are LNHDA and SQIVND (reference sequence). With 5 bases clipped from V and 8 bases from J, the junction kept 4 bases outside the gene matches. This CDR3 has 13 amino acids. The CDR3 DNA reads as TGTGCCAGTAGTGAAGGACAGGGGGGTACGCAGTATTTT. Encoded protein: CASSEGQGGTQYF. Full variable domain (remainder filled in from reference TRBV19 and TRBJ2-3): DGGITQSPKYLFRKEGQNVTLSCEQNLNHDAMYWYRQDPGQGLRLIYYSQIVNDFQKGDIAEGYSVSREKKESFPLTVTSAQKNPTAFYLCASSEGQGGTQYFGPGTRLTVL.

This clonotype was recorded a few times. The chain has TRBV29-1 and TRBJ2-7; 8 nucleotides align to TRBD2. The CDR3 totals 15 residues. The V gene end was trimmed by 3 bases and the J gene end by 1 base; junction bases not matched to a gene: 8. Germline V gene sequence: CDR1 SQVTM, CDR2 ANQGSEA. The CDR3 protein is CSVEFEGTRSYEQYF. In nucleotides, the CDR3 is TGCAGCGTTGAGTTTGAGGGGACTAGGTCCTACGAGCAGTACTTC.

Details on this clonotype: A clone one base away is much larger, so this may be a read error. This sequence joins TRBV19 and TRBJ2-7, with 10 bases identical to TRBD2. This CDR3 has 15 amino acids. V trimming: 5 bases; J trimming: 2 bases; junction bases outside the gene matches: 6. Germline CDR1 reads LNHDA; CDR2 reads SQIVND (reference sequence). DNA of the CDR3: TGTGCCAGTAGTGTGAGTAGCGGGAGGACCTACGAGCAGTACTTC. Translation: CASSVSSGRTYEQYF.

CDR3 region: CASSFQTAGGTQPQHF. The DNA of the CDR3 is TGTGCCAGCAGCTTCCAGACGGCAGGGGGTACTCAGCCCCAGCATTTT. This chain connects TRBV7-2 to TRBJ1-5, with 7 bases that match TRBD1. J was trimmed by 6 bases and V by 3 bases; bases with no gene match: 11. CDR3 length: 16 amino acids. Germline V gives CDR1 SGHTA, CDR2 FQGNSA.

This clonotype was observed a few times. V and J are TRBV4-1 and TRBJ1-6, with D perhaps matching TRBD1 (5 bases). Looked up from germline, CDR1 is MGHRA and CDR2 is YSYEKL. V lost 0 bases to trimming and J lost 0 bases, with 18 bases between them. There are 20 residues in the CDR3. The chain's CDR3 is CASSQDRGRAGNSYNSPLHF. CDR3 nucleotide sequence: TGCGCCAGCAGCCAAGACCGGGGAAGGGCAGGGAACTCCTATAATTCACCCCTCCACTTT.